Below, 17 T cell receptor beta chains from the same sample are listed, as sequenced in a study of blood T cell repertoires in COVID-19 (dated by TCRdb to the early 2020s). Libraries were prepared through the immunoSEQ multiplex PCR assay. TCRdb obtained this table from immuneACCESS and retained in-frame rearrangements with V and J assigned. These tables miss some clones; where compared with another copy, unresolved V genes account for less than half of the shortfall, and the remainder is unexplained. This sample has some 340,000 clones in its table, and 75% to 90% of those were observed once. 5.1% of the sample lies in the top ten. Sequencing used PBMCs or T cells enriched from blood (not recorded which). These receptors all come from a woman between 45 and 60 years old who had recovered from COVID-19.

The V call is TRBV11-1, the J call TRBJ2-2; 8 nucleotides align to TRBD2. The germline V gene encodes CDR1 SGHAT and CDR2 FQDESV (reference sequence). This CDR3 has 14 residues. Trimming at V came to 3 bases and at J to 4 bases, leaving 1 base not matched to a gene. The CDR3: CASSLRGATGELFF. In DNA form, the CDR3 reads TGTGCCAGCAGCTTGCGGGGGGCCACCGGGGAGCTGTTTTTT.

The gene calls are TRBV3-1 (or the pseudogene TRBV3-2) and TRBJ2-1; 9 bases line up with TRBD2. This CDR3 spans 16 amino acids. Germline trimming cut 0 bases from V and 4 bases from J; bases unmatched to any gene: 4. Looked up from germline, CDR1 is LGHDT and CDR2 is YNNKEL (reference sequence). The CDR3 DNA reads TGTGCCAGCAGCCAAGAGAGGAGCGGGGGGTACAATGAGCAGTTCTTC. Translating gives CASSQERSGGYNEQFF.

The V and J genes are TRBV28 and TRBJ2-6, with TRBD2 as a possible D gene (7 bases). Trimming shortened V by 7 bases and J by 2 bases, and 12 bases separated the two germline ends. Germline CDR1 MDHEN, CDR2 SYDVKM. The CDR3 length is 15 residues. The DNA for the CDR3 is TGTGCCAGCATCGAGGGGGGGGCTGGGGCCAACGTCCTGACTTTC. Translation: CASIEGGAGANVLTF.

The chain combines TRBV5-5 with TRBJ2-2, with TRBD1 matching over 9 bases. From germline, CDR1 is SGHKS and CDR2 YYEKEE (reference sequence). V shed 3 bases and J 0 bases; nucleotides not matched to a gene: 3. This CDR3 is 16 amino acids long. CDR3 protein: CASSWGQGSNTGELFF. DNA for the CDR3: TGTGCCAGCAGCTGGGGACAGGGCTCGAACACCGGGGAGCTGTTTTTT.

The chain has TRBV27 and TRBJ2-1, with TRBD2 as a possible D gene (6 bases). The CDR3 loop spans 14 amino acids. CDR1 is MNHEY, CDR2 SMNVEV, per germline (reference sequence). Deletions cut 3 bases from V and 5 bases from J, with 11 bases between. Here the CDR3 reads CASSLGGANNEQFF. The CDR3 DNA follows: TGTGCCAGCAGTTTGGGGGGAGCTAACAATGAGCAGTTCTTC.

V is TRBV30 and J is TRBJ1-2; D remains ambiguous. Trimming removed 1 base at V and 1 base at J, with 4 bases between. The CDR3 contains 12 residues. Germline CDR1 GTSNPN, CDR2 SVGIG (reference sequence). The CDR3 is CAWSDSNYGYTF. CDR3 DNA: TGTGCCTGGAGTGACAGTAACTATGGCTACACCTTC.

The CDR3 is CASSQDQVDNNYGYTF. CDR3 coding DNA: TGTGCCAGCAGCCAAGACCAGGTAGACAATAACTATGGCTACACCTTC. The chain links TRBV4-2 to TRBJ1-2; D call uncertain. CDR3 length: 16 amino acids. The germline V and J ends were trimmed by 0 bases and 1 base, with 12 bases remaining between them. Germline values: CDR1 LGHNA, CDR2 YNFKEQ.

V gene TRBV29-1 combines with J gene TRBJ1-2; D is possibly TRBD1 (5 bases). The CDR3 runs 12 residues. Trimming removed 3 bases from V and 4 bases from J, with 9 bases in between. Germline V CDR1 and CDR2: SQVTM, ANQGSEA. The CDR3, as DNA: TGCAGCGTTGACAGGGCTCCCTATGGCTACACCTTC. Protein: CSVDRAPYGYTF.

The chain has TRBV19 and TRBJ1-2; weak D call: TRBD1 (5 bases). The CDR3 sequence is 14 residues long. Germline V gene lookup returns CDR1 LNHDA and CDR2 SQIVND (reference sequence). The germline V and J ends were trimmed by 7 bases and 2 bases, with 14 bases remaining between them. CDR3 sequence: CASKRSGGNYGYTF. The CDR3 DNA follows: TGTGCCAGTAAACGGTCGGGGGGGAACTATGGCTACACCTTC.

V and J are TRBV18 and TRBJ1-1, with TRBD1 identical over 8 bases. Germline V gives CDR1 KGHSH, CDR2 LQKENI. J was trimmed by 5 bases and V by 3 bases; bases with no gene match: 2. This CDR3 is 13 amino acids long. The CDR3 coding sequence is TGTGCCAGCTCACCTACAGGGGGTACTGAAGCTTTCTTT. Its translation: CASSPTGGTEAFF.

The chain couples TRBV7-2 to TRBJ1-2, with D uncertain. The ends were cut back, 1 base at V and 8 bases at J, with 17 bases in the middle. The CDR3 length is 15 residues. CDR1 is SGHTA and CDR2 is FQGNSA in the germline V gene. As DNA, the CDR3 is TGTGCCAGCAGCTTAGTGGGCACCAATAATAGGGGCTACACCTTC. Its protein is CASSLVGTNNRGYTF.

This chain uses TRBV6-1 with TRBJ2-7, with 9 bases fitting TRBD2. The CDR3 has 17 residues. Germline V gives CDR1 MNHNS, CDR2 SASEGT. V lost 1 base and J lost 5; bases outside the gene matches: 12. The CDR3 spells CASSEVGWGTSSNEQYF. The DNA for the CDR3 is TGTGCCAGCAGTGAAGTAGGTTGGGGGACTAGCTCTAACGAGCAGTACTTC.

This chain joins TRBV11-2 and TRBJ1-1; a weak D match, TRBD1 (5 bases). The CDR3 spans 12 residues. Deletions cut 5 bases from V and 11 bases from J, with 15 bases between. Germline lookup yields CDR1 SGHAT and CDR2 FQNNGV. The CDR3 DNA is TGTGCCAGCAGCGCCGGGGGTTCATTGGCTTTCTTT. Encoded protein: CASSAGGSLAFF.

This clone was recorded only once. The genes are TRBV27 and TRBJ2-1; TRBD2 is a possible D gene (5 bases). Germline V gene data show CDR1 as MNHEY and CDR2 as SMNVEV (reference sequence). V lost 5 bases and J lost 5, with 19 bases in between. The CDR3 is 16 residues long. The CDR3 nucleotides are TGTGCCAGCAGTCGTAATGCGGGTAACGATAACAATGAGCAGTTCTTC. Amino acids: CASSRNAGNDNNEQFF.

V usage is TRBV5-1 and J usage is TRBJ1-2; D may be TRBD1 (6 bases). The ends were cut back, 9 bases at V and 7 bases at J, with 19 bases in the middle. The CDR3 has 13 amino acids. Germline lookup yields CDR1 SGHRS and CDR2 YFSETQ. The CDR3 DNA sequence: TGCGCCACCGTAAGAACAGGGAGGGGTGGCTACACCTTC. This encodes CATVRTGRGGYTF.

Only one count was recorded for this clone. The CDR3 loop reads CASSYSGGNTEAFF. CDR3 nucleotide sequence: TGTGCCAGCAGCTACTCAGGGGGGAACACTGAAGCTTTCTTT. The genes are TRBV9 and TRBJ1-1; 7 positions agree with TRBD1. The CDR3 loop spans 14 amino acids. V trimming: 4 bases; J trimming: 1 base; junction bases outside the gene matches: 4. CDR1 and CDR2 from the germline V gene are SGDLS and YYNGEE.

The chain recombines TRBV19 with TRBJ1-2; 8 positions agree with TRBD1. CDR1 is LNHDA and CDR2 is SQIVND in the germline V gene (reference sequence). J was trimmed by 5 bases and V by 5 bases; bases with no gene match: 7. The CDR3 length is 14 residues. In DNA form, the CDR3 reads TGTGCCAGTAGTGAGGGACAGGCGGCTTATGGCTACACCTTC. This codes for CASSEGQAAYGYTF. Full variable domain (outside the CDR3, taken from reference TRBV19 and TRBJ1-2): DGGITQSPKYLFRKEGQNVTLSCEQNLNHDAMYWYRQDPGQGLRLIYYSQIVNDFQKGDIAEGYSVSREKKESFPLTVTSAQKNPTAFYLCASSEGQAAYGYTFGSGTRLTVV.